These 12 T cell receptor beta chains share one sample of origin, sequenced in a study of blood T cell repertoires in COVID-19 (dated by TCRdb to about 2020). The library was obtained by the immunoSEQ multiplex PCR assay. TCRdb limited this immuneACCESS table to in-frame rearrangements with V and J called. A share of clones is missing; checked studies link under half to unresolved V genes, and the rest is unexplained. This sample is represented by approximately 230,000 clones; around 90% of them were singletons. Of the sample, around 3% is held by the ten largest clones. The sample comprised peripheral blood. These receptors were obtained from a man between 18 and 35 years old with active or convalescent COVID-19.

This clone occurred a few times. The chain combines TRBV30 with TRBJ1-2, with 8 bases identical to TRBD1. Germline lookup yields CDR1 GTSNPN and CDR2 SVGIG (reference sequence). This CDR3 is 14 amino acids long. Trimming at V came to 2 bases and at J to 4 bases, leaving 6 bases not matched to a gene. In DNA form, the CDR3 reads TGTGCCTGGAGTCTTCGGACAGGGTTCTATGGCTACACCTTC. It encodes CAWSLRTGFYGYTF.

The rearrangement joins TRBV4-1 to TRBJ2-4, with a tentative D call TRBD2 (5 bases). From germline, CDR1 is MGHRA and CDR2 YSYEKL. With 2 bases removed from V and 4 bases from J, the gap between germline ends came to 15 bases. The CDR3 has 16 amino acids. This chain's CDR3 is CASSQLAPLGKNIQYF. The CDR3 nucleotides read TGCGCCAGCAGCCAACTAGCCCCCTTGGGTAAAAACATTCAGTACTTC.

The chain is built from TRBV15 and TRBJ2-7, with a weak D call TRBD2 (5 bases). The CDR3 totals 18 residues. V was shortened by 0 bases and J by 3 bases, with 21 bases between the two germline ends. CDR1 is LNHNV, CDR2 YYDKDF, per germline (reference sequence). CDR3 in amino acids: CATSRDVPRRGIGYEQYF. In nucleotides, the CDR3 is TGTGCCACCAGCAGAGATGTTCCGAGGAGAGGGATTGGCTACGAGCAGTACTTC. The full variable domain, its missing parts supplied by reference TRBV15 and TRBJ2-7, is DAMVIQNPRYQVTQFGKPVTLSCSQTLNHNVMYWYQQKSSQAPKLLFHYYDKDFNNEADTPDNFQSRRPNTSFCFLDIRSPGLGDTAMYLCATSRDVPRRGIGYEQYFGPGTRLTVT.

This chain joins TRBV14 and TRBJ1-2, with 7 nucleotides matching TRBD1. The CDR3 contains 15 residues. Trimming at V came to 5 bases and at J to 7 bases, leaving 13 bases not matched to a gene. Looked up from germline, CDR1 is SGHDN and CDR2 is FVKESK. The CDR3 loop is CASSYTAHRGSGYTF. The CDR3 nucleotides read TGTGCCAGCAGCTACACGGCCCACAGGGGTAGTGGCTACACCTTC.

The chain is built from TRBV28 and TRBJ2-2, with 8 bases lining up with TRBD1. V lost 2 bases and J lost 5; bases outside the gene matches: 4. In germline, CDR1 is MDHEN, CDR2 SYDVKM. This CDR3 region has 15 residues. The CDR3 loop is CASSLQGAGTGELFF. The CDR3 DNA follows: TGTGCCAGCAGTTTACAGGGGGCAGGGACCGGGGAGCTGTTTTTT.

The chain carries TRBV15 and TRBJ1-5; no definite D call. Germline CDR1 and CDR2: LNHNV and YYDKDF (reference sequence). There are 12 residues in the CDR3. The germline V and J ends were trimmed by 4 bases and 4 bases, with 5 bases remaining between them. CDR3 amino acids: CATSISNQPQHF. In DNA, the CDR3 is TGTGCCACCAGCATCTCTAATCAGCCCCAGCATTTT.

The chain links TRBV4-1 to TRBJ1-5; D uncertain. The germline V and J ends were trimmed by 5 bases and 4 bases, with 24 bases remaining between them. The germline V gene has CDR1 MGHRA and CDR2 YSYEKL. The CDR3 contains 18 residues. This chain's CDR3 is CASSVAPGVGGWNQPQHF. The DNA for the CDR3 is TGCGCCAGCAGCGTGGCCCCTGGGGTGGGAGGGTGGAATCAGCCCCAGCATTTT.

This clone was seen only a few times. V and J are TRBV7-8 and TRBJ1-2; D gene uncertain. CDR1 and CDR2 from the germline V gene are SGHVS and FQNEAQ. The CDR3 sequence is 13 residues long. With 5 bases removed from V and 2 bases from J, the gap between germline ends came to 9 bases. CDR3 in amino acids: CASSGDINYGYTF. The CDR3 nucleotides are TGTGCCAGCAGCGGAGACATCAACTATGGCTACACCTTC.

CDR3 in amino acids: CASSPGQENQPQHF. CDR3 nucleotide sequence: TGTGCCAGCAGCCCGGGACAGGAGAATCAGCCCCAGCATTTT. The rearrangement links TRBV7-3 to TRBJ1-5; 8 nucleotides agree with TRBD1. V lost 5 bases and J lost 4; bases outside the gene matches: 4. The CDR3 runs to 14 residues. The germline gives CDR1 SGHTA, CDR2 FQGTGA.

The rearrangement uses TRBV10-1 and TRBJ1-5, with unresolved D. Trimming shortened V by 9 bases and J by 10 bases, and 28 bases separated the two germline ends. This CDR3 region has 16 residues. Germline loops: CDR1 WNHNN, CDR2 SYGVQD (reference sequence). CDR3 residues: CARENTDGRESEPQHF. The CDR3 nucleotides read TGCGCCAGGGAAAATACGGACGGTCGGGAATCAGAACCCCAGCATTTT.

V is TRBV7-3 and J is TRBJ2-3; TRBD1 might be the D (5 bases). V dropped 2 bases and J dropped 4 bases, with 22 bases sitting between them. Germline-derived CDR1 and CDR2 are SGHTA and FQGTGA. The CDR3 is 18 amino acids. Here the CDR3 reads CASSLGPSWGPASDTQYF. DNA for the CDR3: TGTGCCAGCAGCTTAGGCCCCTCTTGGGGCCCGGCCTCAGATACGCAGTATTTT.

V and J are TRBV4-3 and TRBJ2-1, with 7 bases aligning to TRBD2. V lost 0 bases and J lost 1; bases outside the gene matches: 6. The CDR3 has 17 residues. Germline V gene lookup returns CDR1 LGHNA and CDR2 YSLEER. DNA of the CDR3: TGCGCCAGCAGCCAAGATGGAGGCGGGGGTTCCTACAATGAGCAGTTCTTC. This sequence encodes CASSQDGGGGSYNEQFF.